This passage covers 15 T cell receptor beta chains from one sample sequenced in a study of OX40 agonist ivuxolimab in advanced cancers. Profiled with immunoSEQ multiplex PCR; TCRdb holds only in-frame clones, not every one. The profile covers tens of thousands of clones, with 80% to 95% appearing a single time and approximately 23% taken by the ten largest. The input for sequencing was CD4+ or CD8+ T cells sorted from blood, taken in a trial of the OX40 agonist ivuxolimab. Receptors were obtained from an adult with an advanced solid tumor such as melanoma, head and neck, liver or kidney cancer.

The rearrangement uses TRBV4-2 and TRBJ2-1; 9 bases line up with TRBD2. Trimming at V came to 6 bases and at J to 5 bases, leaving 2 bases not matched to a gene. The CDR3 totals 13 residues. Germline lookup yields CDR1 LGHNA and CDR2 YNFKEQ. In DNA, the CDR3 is TGTGCCAGCAGGGTAGCGGGGGACAATGAGCAGTTCTTC. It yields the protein CASRVAGDNEQFF.

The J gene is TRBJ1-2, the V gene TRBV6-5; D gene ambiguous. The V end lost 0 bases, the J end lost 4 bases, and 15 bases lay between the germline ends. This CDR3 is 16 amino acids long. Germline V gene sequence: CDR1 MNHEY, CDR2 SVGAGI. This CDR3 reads CASSYSGGYVSYGYTF. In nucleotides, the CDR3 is TGTGCCAGCAGTTACTCGGGAGGGTACGTTAGCTATGGCTACACCTTC.

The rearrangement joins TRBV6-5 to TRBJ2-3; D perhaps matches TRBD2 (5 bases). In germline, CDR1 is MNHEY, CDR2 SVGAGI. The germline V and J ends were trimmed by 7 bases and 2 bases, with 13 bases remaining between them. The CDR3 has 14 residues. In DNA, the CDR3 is TGTGCCAGCACCAAGGACTCACACACAGATACGCAGTATTTT. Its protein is CASTKDSHTDTQYF.

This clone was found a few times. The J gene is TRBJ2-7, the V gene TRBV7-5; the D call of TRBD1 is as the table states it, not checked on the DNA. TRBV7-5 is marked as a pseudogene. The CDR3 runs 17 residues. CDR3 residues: CARSLAFQGARTYEQYV. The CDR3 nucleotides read TGTGCCAGAAGCCTAGCCTTCCAGGGGGCGAGGACCTACGAGCAGTACGTC.

CDR3 amino acids: CASSPQGTGGYTF. DNA for the CDR3: TGTGCCAGCAGTCCACAGGGGACTGGAGGCTACACCTTC. The rearrangement joins TRBV28 to TRBJ1-2, with 7 positions matching TRBD1. The length of the CDR3 is 13 residues. V lost 5 bases to trimming and J lost 8 bases; unmatched junction nucleotides: 8. Per germline, CDR1 MDHEN and CDR2 SYDVKM.

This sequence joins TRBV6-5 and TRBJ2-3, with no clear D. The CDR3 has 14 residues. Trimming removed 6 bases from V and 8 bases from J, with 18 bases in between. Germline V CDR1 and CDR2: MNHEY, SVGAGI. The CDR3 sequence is CASRQPGPPGTQYF. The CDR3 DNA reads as TGTGCCAGCAGACAGCCGGGCCCCCCGGGTACGCAGTATTTT.

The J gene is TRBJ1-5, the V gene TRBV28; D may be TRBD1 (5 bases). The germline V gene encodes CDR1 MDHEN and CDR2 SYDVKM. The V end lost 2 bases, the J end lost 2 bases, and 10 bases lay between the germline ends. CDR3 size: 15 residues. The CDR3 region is CASSLGGFGNQPQHF. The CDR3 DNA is TGTGCCAGCAGTTTAGGGGGTTTCGGCAATCAGCCCCAGCATTTT.

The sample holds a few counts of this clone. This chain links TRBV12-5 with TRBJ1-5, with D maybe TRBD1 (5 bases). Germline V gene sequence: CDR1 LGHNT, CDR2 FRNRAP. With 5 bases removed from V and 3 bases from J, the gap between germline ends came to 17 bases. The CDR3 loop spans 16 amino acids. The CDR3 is CASGPDGRGLNQPQHF. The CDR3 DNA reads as TGTGCTAGTGGTCCCGATGGACGGGGACTCAATCAGCCCCAGCATTTT.

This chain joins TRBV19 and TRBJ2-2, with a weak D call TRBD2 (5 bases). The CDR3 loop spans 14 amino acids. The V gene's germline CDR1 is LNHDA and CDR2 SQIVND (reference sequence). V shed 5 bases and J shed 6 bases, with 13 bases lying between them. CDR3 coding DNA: TGTGCCAGTAGTCCCGGACTTGGCGCCGGGGAGCTGTTTTTT. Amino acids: CASSPGLGAGELFF.

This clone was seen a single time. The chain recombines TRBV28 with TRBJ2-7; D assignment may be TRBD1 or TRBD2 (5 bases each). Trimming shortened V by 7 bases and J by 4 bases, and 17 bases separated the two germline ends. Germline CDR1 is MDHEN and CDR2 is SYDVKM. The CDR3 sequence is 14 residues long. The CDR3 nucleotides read TGTGCCAGCACCCAAGACGGGGCTCGGTACGAGCAGTACTTC. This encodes CASTQDGARYEQYF.

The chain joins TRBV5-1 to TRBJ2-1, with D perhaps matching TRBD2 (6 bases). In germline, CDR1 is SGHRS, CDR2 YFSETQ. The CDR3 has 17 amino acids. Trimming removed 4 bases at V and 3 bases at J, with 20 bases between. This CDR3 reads CASSPEAGSGYYNEQFF. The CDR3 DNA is TGCGCCAGCAGCCCAGAAGCGGGTAGCGGTTACTACAATGAGCAGTTCTTC.

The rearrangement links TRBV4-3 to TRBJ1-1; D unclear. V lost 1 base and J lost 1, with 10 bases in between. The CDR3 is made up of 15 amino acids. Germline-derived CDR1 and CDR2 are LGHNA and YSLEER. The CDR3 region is CASSQVWKSNTEAFF. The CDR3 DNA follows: TGCGCCAGCAGCCAAGTGTGGAAATCGAACACTGAAGCTTTCTTT.

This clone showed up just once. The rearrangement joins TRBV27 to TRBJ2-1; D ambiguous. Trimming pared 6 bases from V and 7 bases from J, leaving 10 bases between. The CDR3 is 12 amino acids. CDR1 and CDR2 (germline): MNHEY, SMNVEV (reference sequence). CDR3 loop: CASSPGRNEQFF. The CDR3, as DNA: TGTGCCAGCAGCCCCGGACGTAATGAGCAGTTCTTC.

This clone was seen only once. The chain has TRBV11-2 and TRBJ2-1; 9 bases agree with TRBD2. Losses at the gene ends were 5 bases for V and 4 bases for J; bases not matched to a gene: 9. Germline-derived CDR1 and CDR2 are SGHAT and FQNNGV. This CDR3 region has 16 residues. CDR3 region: CASSLWVLAGYNEQFF. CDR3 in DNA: TGTGCCAGCAGCCTATGGGTCCTAGCGGGGTACAATGAGCAGTTCTTC.

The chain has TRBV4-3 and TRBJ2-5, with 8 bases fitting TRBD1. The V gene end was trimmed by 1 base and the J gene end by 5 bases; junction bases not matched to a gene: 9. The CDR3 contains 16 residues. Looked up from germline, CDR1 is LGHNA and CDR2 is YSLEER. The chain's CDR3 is CASSQGRTGWGETQYF. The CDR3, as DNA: TGCGCCAGCAGCCAAGGAAGGACAGGGTGGGGGGAGACCCAGTACTTC.